Listed below are T cell receptor beta chains from one sample, sequenced in a study of T cells in localized non-small cell lung cancer. TCRdb keeps only in-frame clones here, not all; method: immunoSEQ multiplex PCR. This table holds tens of thousands of clones, 90% found once. The specimen was peripheral blood, collected before any cancer treatment. These receptors originate from a woman aged 35-70 years with stage I lung adenocarcinoma. The CDR3 runs from the conserved cysteine through the conserved F or W. A D gene is named only where the DNA matches it firmly.

CDR3 protein,V gene,CDR3 length,J gene,D gene
CASSPRTGRREKLFF,TRBV7-2,15,TRBJ1-4,TRBD1
CASSPPGQGSDGYTF,TRBV18,15,TRBJ1-2,NA
CASSLNYGYTF,TRBV5-6,11,TRBJ1-2,NA
CASSFVGGGADTQYF,TRBV11-2,15,TRBJ2-3,NA
CASKGGTASNQPQHF,TRBV19,15,TRBJ1-5,TRBD1
CASSLGTGGTFF,TRBV11-3,12,TRBJ1-1,TRBD1
CASSQESAYYGYTF,TRBV14,14,TRBJ1-2,NA
CASSYSSYEQYF,TRBV6-6,12,TRBJ2-7,NA
CASSDGASGNTIYF,TRBV19,14,TRBJ1-3,NA
CASSRGAESYQETQYF,TRBV19,16,TRBJ2-5,NA
CASSFQTGTSYEQYF,TRBV7-8,15,TRBJ2-7,NA
CASSSTGAEGNTIYF,TRBV5-6,15,TRBJ1-3,TRBD1
CAWSVGLGNEQFF,TRBV30,13,TRBJ2-1,NA
CASSSALGTDTQYF,TRBV5-1,14,TRBJ2-3,NA
CASSLQRANSPLHF,TRBV7-2,14,TRBJ1-6,NA
CSVGQTSDSDTQYF,TRBV29-1,14,TRBJ2-3,TRBD2
CSVEVNRGNTEAFF,TRBV29-1,14,TRBJ1-1,TRBD1
CASREGYSNQPQHF,TRBV21-1,14,TRBJ1-5,NA
CSVAPFSGNTIYF,TRBV29-1,13,TRBJ1-3,NA
CASRRGFTEAFF,TRBV27,12,TRBJ1-1,NA
CASSMDGGTYNEQFF,TRBV19,15,TRBJ2-1,TRBD2
CASTGGYSGNTIYF,TRBV5-1,14,TRBJ1-3,TRBD1
CASSQDFGDSGANVLTF,TRBV4-3,17,TRBJ2-6,NA
CSARTLRSTDTQYF,TRBV29-1,14,TRBJ2-3,NA
CASSREGDTEAFF,TRBV7-2,13,TRBJ1-1,NA
CAWGDGSYEQYF,TRBV30,12,TRBJ2-7,NA
CASSLQLAGGRNEQFF,TRBV19,16,TRBJ2-1,TRBD2
CAWSYRANTEAFF,TRBV30,13,TRBJ1-1,NA